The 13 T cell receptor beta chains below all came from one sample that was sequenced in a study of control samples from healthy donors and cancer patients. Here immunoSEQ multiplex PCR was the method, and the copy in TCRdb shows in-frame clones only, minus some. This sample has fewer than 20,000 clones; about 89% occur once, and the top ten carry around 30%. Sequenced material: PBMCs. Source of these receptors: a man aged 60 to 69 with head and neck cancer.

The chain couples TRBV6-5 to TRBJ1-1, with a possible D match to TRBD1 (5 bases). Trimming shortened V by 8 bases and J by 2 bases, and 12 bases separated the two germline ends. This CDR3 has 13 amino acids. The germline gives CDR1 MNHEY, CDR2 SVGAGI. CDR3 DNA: TGTGCCAGCCGAGGGACCGCTAACACTGAAGCTTTCTTT. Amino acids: CASRGTANTEAFF.

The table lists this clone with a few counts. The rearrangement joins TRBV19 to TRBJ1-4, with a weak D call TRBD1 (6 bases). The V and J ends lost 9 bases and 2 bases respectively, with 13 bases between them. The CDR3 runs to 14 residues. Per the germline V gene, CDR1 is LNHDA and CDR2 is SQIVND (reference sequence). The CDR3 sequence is CASQTGATNEKLFF. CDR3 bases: TGTGCCAGCCAGACAGGTGCTACTAATGAAAAACTGTTTTTT.

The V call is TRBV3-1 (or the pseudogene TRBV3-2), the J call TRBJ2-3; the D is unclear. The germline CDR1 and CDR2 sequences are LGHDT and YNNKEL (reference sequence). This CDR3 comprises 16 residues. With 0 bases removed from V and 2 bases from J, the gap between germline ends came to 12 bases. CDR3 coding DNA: TGTGCCAGCAGCCAAGATTCTAACAGACTCACAGATACGCAGTATTTT. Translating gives CASSQDSNRLTDTQYF.

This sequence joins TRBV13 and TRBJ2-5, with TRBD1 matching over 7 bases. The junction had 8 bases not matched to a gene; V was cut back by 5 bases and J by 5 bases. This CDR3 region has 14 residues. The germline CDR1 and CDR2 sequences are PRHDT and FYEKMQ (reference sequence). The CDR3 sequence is CASSLTGLGETQYF. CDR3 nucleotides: TGTGCCAGCAGCCTGACAGGGCTTGGTGAGACCCAGTACTTC. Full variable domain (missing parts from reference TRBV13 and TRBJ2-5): AAGVIQSPRHLIKEKRETATLKCYPIPRHDTVYWYQQGPGQDPQFLISFYEKMQSDKGSIPDRFSAQQFSDYHSELNMSSLELGDSALYFCASSLTGLGETQYFGPGTRLLVL.

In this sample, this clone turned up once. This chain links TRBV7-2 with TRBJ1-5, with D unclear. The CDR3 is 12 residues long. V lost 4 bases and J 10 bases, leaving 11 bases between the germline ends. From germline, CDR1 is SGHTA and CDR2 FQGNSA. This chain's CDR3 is CASSSGRGPQHF. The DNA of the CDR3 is TGTGCCAGCAGCTCCGGTCGAGGCCCCCAGCATTTT.

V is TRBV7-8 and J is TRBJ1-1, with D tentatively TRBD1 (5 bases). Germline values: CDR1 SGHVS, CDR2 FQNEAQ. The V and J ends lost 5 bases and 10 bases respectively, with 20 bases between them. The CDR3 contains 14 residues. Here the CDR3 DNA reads TGTGCCAGCAGCCAAGATGGGGCAGGGCGTCCAGCTTTCTTT. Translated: CASSQDGAGRPAFF.

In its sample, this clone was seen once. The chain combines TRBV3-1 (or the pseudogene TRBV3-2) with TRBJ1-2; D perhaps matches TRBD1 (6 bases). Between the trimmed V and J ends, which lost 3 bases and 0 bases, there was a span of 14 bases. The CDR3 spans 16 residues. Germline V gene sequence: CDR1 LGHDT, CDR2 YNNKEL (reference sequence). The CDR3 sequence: CASSQGTTGANYGYTF. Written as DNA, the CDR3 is TGTGCCAGCAGCCAGGGTACGACAGGAGCTAACTATGGCTACACCTTC.

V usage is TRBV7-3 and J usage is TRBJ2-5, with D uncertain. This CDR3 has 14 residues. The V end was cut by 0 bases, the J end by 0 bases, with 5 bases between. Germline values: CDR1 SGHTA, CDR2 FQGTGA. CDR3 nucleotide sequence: TGTGCCAGCAGCTTAACACCAGACCAAGAGACCCAGTACTTC. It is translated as CASSLTPDQETQYF.

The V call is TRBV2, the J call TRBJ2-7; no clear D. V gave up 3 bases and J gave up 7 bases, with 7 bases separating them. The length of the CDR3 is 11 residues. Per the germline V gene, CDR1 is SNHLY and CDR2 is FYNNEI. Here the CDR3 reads CASSDLGEQYF. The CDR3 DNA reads TGTGCCAGCAGTGACTTAGGTGAGCAGTACTTC. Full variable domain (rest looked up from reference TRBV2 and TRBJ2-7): EPEVTQTPSHQVTQMGQEVILRCVPISNHLYFYWYRQILGQKVEFLVSFYNNEISEKSEIFDDQFSVERPDGSNFTLKIRSTKLEDSAMYFCASSDLGEQYFGPGTRLTVT.

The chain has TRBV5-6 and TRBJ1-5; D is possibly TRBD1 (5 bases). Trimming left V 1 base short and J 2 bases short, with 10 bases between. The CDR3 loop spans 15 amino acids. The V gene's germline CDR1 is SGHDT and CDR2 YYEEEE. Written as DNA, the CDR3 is TGTGCCAGCAGCTTGTGGCAGGGCGGCAATCAGCCCCAGCATTTT. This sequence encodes CASSLWQGGNQPQHF.

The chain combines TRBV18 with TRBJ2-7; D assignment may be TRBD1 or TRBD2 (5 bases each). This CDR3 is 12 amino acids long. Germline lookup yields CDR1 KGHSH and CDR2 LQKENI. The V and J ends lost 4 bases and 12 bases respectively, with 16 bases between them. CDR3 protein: CASSLGEGQGYF. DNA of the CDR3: TGTGCCAGCTCACTAGGTGAGGGCCAGGGGTACTTC.

CDR3 nucleotide sequence: TGTGCTAGTGGCCCCGGGTACGGGGAAAAACTGTTTTTT. This encodes CASGPGYGEKLFF. The rearrangement joins TRBV12-5 to TRBJ1-4; no definite D call. The CDR3 runs 13 residues. Per germline, CDR1 LGHNT and CDR2 FRNRAP. Trimming cost V 6 bases and J 8 bases, with 13 bases left between them.

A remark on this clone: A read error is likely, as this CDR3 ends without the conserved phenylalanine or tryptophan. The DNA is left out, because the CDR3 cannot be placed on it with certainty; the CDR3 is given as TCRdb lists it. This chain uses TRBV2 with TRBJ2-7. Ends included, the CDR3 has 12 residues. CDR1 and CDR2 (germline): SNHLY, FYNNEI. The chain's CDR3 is CASSVDPGPPQL.